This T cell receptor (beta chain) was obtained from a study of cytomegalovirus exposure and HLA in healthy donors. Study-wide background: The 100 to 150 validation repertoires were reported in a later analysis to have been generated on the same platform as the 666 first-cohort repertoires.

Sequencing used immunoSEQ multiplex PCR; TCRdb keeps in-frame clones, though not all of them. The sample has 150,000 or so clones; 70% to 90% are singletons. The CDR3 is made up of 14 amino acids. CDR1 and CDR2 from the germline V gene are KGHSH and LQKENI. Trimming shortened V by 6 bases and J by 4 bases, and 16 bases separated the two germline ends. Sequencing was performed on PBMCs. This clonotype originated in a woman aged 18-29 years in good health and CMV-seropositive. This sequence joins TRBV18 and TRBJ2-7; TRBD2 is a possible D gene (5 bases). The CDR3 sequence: CASSPGSTAYEQYF. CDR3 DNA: TGTGCCAGCTCCCCGGGGAGTACAGCGTACGAGCAGTACTTC.